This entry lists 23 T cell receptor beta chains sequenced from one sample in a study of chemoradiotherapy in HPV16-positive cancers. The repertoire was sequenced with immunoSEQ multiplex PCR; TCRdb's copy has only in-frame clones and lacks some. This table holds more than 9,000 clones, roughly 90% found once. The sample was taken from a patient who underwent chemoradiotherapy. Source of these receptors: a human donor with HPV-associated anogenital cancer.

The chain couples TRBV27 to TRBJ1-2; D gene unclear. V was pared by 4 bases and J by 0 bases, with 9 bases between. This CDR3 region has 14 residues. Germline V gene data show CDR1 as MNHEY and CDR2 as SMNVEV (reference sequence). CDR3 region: CASSSGLANYGYTF. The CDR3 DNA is TGTGCCAGCAGTTCGGGGTTAGCTAACTATGGCTACACCTTC.

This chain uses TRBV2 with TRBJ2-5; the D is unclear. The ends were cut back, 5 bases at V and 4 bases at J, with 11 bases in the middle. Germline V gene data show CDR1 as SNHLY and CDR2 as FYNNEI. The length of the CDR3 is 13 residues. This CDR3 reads CASSLRRGETQYF. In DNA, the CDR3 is TGTGCCAGCAGTTTGAGGCGAGGAGAGACCCAGTACTTC.

CDR3 sequence: CAWRGTGADTIYF. DNA of the CDR3: TGTGCCTGGAGAGGGACAGGGGCTGACACCATATATTTT. The chain recombines TRBV30 with TRBJ1-3; 10 bases line up with TRBD1. From germline, CDR1 is GTSNPN and CDR2 SVGIG (reference sequence). CDR3 length: 13 amino acids. The V and J ends lost 3 bases and 8 bases, in that order; junction bases with no gene match: 4.

This chain's CDR3 is CASSSRTHLNTEAFF. The CDR3 DNA follows: TGTGCCAGTAGTTCCCGGACACATTTGAACACTGAAGCTTTCTTT. This sequence joins TRBV19 and TRBJ1-1; tentatively, D is TRBD1 (5 bases). Germline V gives CDR1 LNHDA, CDR2 SQIVND (reference sequence). Between the trimmed V and J ends, which lost 5 bases and 0 bases, there was a span of 13 bases. The CDR3 runs 15 residues.

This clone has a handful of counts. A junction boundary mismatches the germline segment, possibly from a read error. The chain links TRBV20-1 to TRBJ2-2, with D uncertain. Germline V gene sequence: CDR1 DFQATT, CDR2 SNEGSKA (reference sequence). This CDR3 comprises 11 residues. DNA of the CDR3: TGCAGTGCGAGAGGATCCGGGGAGCTGTTTTTT. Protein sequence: CSARGSGELFF.

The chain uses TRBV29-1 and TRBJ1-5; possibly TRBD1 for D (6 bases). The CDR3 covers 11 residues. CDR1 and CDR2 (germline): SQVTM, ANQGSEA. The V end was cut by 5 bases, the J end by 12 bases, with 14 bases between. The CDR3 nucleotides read TGCAGCGTTTGGAGGGGGGGGCTCCAGCATTTT. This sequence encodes CSVWRGGLQHF.

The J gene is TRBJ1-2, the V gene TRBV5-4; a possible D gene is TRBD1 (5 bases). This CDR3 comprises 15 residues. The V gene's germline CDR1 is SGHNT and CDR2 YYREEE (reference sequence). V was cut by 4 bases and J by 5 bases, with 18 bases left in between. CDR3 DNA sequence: TGTGCCAGCAGCCCCACCTCCGGGACGGATTATGGCTACACCTTC. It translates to CASSPTSGTDYGYTF. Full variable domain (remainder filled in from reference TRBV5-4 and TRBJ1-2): ETGVTQSPTHLIKTRGQQVTLRCSSQSGHNTVSWYQQALGQGPQFIFQYYREEENGRGNFPPRFSGLQFPNYSSELNVNALELDDSALYLCASSPTSGTDYGYTFGSGTRLTVV.

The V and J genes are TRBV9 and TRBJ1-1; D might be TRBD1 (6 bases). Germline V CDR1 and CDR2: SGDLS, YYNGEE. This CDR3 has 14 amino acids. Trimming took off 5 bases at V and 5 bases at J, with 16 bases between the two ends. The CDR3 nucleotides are TGTGCCAGCAGGGAGGGGGGCTGGGGGACTGAAGCTTTCTTT. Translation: CASREGGWGTEAFF.

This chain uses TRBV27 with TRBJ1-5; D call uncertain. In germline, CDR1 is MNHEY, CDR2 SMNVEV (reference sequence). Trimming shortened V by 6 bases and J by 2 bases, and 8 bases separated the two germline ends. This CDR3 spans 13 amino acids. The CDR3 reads CASSVMGNQPQHF. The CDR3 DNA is TGTGCCAGCAGCGTTATGGGCAATCAGCCCCAGCATTTT.

In DNA, the CDR3 is TGTGCCAGTAGTATCCCCGGACTAGCGGGAGCGACAGATACGCAGTATTTT. This translates into CASSIPGLAGATDTQYF. The chain is built from TRBV19 and TRBJ2-3; 13 positions match TRBD2. CDR1 and CDR2 (germline): LNHDA, SQIVND (reference sequence). J gave up 3 bases and V 3 bases, and 6 bases lay outside the gene matches. This CDR3 is 17 amino acids long.

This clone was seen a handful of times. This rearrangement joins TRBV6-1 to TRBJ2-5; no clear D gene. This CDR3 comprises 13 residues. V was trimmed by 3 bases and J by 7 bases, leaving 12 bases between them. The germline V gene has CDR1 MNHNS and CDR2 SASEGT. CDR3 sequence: CASSDGVGATQYF. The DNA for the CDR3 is TGTGCCAGCAGTGATGGGGTGGGCGCGACCCAGTACTTC.

The CDR3, as DNA: TGTGCCAGCAGCCAAGGAGGACAGGGTGTCTTGGATACGCAGTATTTT. It specifies CASSQGGQGVLDTQYF. This chain joins TRBV4-2 and TRBJ2-3, with 8 bases lining up with TRBD1. V lost 1 base, J lost 6 bases, and 9 bases stayed unmatched. CDR1 and CDR2 (germline): LGHNA, YNFKEQ. This CDR3 is 16 amino acids long.

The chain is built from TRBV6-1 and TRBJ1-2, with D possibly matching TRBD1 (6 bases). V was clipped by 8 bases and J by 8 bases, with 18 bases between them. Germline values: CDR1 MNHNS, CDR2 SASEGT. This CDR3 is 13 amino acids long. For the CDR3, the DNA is TGTGCCAGCCCTGGACAGTCTGTGGCGGGCTACACCTTC. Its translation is CASPGQSVAGYTF.

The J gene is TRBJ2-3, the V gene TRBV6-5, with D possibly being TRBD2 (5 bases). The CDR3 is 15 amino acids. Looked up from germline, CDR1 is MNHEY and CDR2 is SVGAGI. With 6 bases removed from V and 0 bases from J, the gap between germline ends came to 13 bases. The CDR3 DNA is TGTGCCAGCAGCCTTTTGCGGGTTAGCACAGATACGCAGTATTTT. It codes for CASSLLRVSTDTQYF.

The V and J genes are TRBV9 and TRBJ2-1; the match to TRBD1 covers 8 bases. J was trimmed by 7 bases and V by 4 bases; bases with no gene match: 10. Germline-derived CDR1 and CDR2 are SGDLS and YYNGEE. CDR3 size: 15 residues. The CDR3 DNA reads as TGTGCCAGCAGCCCATGGACAGGGAGCCTGAATGAGCAGTTCTTC. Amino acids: CASSPWTGSLNEQFF.

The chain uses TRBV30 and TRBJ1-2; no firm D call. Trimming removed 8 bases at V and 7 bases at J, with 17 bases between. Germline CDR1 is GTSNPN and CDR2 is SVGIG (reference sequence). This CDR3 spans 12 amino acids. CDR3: CAGRPVSGGYTF. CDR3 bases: TGTGCCGGACGACCCGTTTCTGGTGGCTACACCTTC.

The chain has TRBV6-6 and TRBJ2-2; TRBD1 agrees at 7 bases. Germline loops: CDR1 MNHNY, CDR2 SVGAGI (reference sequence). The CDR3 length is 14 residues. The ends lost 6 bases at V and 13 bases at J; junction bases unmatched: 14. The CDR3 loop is CASRTGTDLSGLFF. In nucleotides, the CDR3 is TGTGCCAGCAGGACAGGGACAGACCTTTCGGGGCTGTTTTTT.

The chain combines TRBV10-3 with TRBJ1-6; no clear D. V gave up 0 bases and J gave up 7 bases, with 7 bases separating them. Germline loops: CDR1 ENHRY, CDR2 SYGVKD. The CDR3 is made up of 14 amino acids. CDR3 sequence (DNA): TGTGCCATCAGTGAGTCGAAGTTAAATTCACCCCTCCACTTT. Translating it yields CAISESKLNSPLHF.

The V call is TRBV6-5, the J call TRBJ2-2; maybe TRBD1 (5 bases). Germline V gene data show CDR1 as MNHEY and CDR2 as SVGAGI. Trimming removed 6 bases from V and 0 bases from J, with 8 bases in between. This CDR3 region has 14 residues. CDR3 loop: CASRARANTGELFF. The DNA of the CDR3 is TGTGCCAGCAGGGCCAGGGCGAACACCGGGGAGCTGTTTTTT.

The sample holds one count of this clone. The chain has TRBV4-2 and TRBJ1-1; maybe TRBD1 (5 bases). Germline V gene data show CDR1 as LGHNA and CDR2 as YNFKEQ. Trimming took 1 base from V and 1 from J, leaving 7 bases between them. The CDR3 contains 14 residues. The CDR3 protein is CASSQGTSNTEAFF. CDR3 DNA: TGTGCCAGCAGCCAAGGGACATCGAACACTGAAGCTTTCTTT.

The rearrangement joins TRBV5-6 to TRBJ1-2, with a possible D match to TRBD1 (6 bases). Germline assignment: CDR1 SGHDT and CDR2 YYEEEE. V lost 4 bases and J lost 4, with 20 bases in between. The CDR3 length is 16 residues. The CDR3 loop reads CASSPWVGQNLYGYTF. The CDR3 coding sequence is TGTGCCAGCAGCCCCTGGGTGGGACAAAACCTCTATGGCTACACCTTC.

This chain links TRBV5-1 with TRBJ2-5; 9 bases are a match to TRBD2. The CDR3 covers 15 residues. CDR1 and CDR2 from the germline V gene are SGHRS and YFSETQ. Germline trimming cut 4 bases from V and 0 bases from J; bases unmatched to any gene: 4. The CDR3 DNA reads TGCGCCAGCAGCGCAGTAGCGGGGGACCAAGAGACCCAGTACTTC. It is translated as CASSAVAGDQETQYF.

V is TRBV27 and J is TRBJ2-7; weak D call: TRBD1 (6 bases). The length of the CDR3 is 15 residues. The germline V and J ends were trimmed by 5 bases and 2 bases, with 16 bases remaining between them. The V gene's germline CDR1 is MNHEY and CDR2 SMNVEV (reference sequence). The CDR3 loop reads CASSPTGSITYEQYF. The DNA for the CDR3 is TGTGCCAGCAGTCCGACAGGCTCTATTACCTACGAGCAGTACTTC.